The 5 T cell receptor beta chains below come from one sample, sequenced in a study. TCRdb re-derived calls from the RT-PCR reads in MiXCR, one entry per CDR3 protein. The sample contains 550,000 to 750,000 distinct CDR3 sequences, 14% of which appear only once. Sequenced sample: memory CD4+ T cells from blood. The receptors stem from a female donor in good health, serving as a healthy control.

Details on this clonotype: The germline gene is not matched at one end of the junction; a read error may be the cause. The V and J genes are TRBV28 and TRBJ1-1; D call uncertain. The CDR3 totals 10 residues. Germline assignment: CDR1 MDHEN and CDR2 SYDVKM. The CDR3 here is CASGFNEAFF. The DNA of the CDR3 is TGTGCCAGCGGTTTTAATGAAGCTTTCTTT.

This clonotype has a count of ten or more. The chain is built from TRBV6-2 or TRBV6-3 and TRBJ1-5, with D tentatively TRBD1 (5 bases). The CDR3 is 14 residues long. V lost 6 bases and J lost 6, with 15 bases in between. Germline CDR1 is MNHEY and CDR2 is SVGEGT. CDR3 sequence: CASSSGTGRQPQHF. The CDR3 DNA reads TGTGCCAGCAGCTCGGGGACCGGCCGTCAGCCCCAGCATTTT.

V and J are TRBV7-9 and TRBJ2-2; D may be TRBD1 (5 bases). The CDR3 covers 15 residues. CDR1 and CDR2 from the germline V gene are SEHNR and FQNEAQ (reference sequence). Trimming pared 2 bases from V and 0 bases from J, leaving 7 bases between. The CDR3 region is CASSLWGTNTGELFF. The CDR3 DNA follows: TGTGCCAGCAGCTTATGGGGCACGAACACCGGGGAGCTGTTTTTT.

This chain connects TRBV7-9 to TRBJ2-7, with D possibly being TRBD1 (6 bases). The CDR3 is 14 residues long. Germline lookup yields CDR1 SEHNR and CDR2 FQNEAQ (reference sequence). Deletions cut 2 bases from V and 2 bases from J, with 10 bases between. CDR3 sequence reads: CASSLTDSPYEQYF. CDR3 DNA: TGTGCCAGCAGCTTAACGGACAGCCCCTACGAGCAGTACTTC. Drawing the rest from reference TRBV7-9 and TRBJ2-7, the complete variable domain is DTGVSQNPRHKITKRGQNVTFRCDPISEHNRLYWYRQTLGQGPEFLTYFQNEAQLEKSRLLSDRFSAERPKGSFSTLEIQRTEQGDSAMYLCASSLTDSPYEQYFGPGTRLTVT.

At least ten counts were recorded for this clonotype. The V gene is TRBV12-3 or TRBV12-4, the J gene TRBJ1-1, with D tentatively TRBD1 (5 bases). V was trimmed by 5 bases and J by 5 bases, leaving 15 bases between them. CDR3 length equals 14 residues. The CDR3 reads CASSRGGAGTEAFF. The DNA of the CDR3 is TGTGCCAGCAGTCGGGGCGGGGCTGGGACTGAAGCTTTCTTT.